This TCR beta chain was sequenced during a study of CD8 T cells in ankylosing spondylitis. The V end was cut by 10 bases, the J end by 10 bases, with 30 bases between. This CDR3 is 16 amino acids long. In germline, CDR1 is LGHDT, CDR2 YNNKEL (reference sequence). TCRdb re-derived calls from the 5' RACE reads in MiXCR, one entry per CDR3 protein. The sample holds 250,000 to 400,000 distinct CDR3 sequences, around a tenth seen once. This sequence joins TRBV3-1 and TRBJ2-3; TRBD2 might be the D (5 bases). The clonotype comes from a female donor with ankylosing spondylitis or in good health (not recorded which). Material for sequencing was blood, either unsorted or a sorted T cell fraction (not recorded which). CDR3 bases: TGTGCCACCACCCAAGATTTGGCGACTAACTCCCGCGCGCAGTATTTT. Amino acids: CATTQDLATNSRAQYF.